The T cell receptor beta chain under discussion was sequenced for a study of blood T cells in healthy people across ages. Between the trimmed V and J ends, which lost 0 bases and 0 bases, there was a span of 11 bases. CDR3 length equals 16 residues. The germline CDR1 and CDR2 sequences are SGHRS and YFSETQ. Alongside a J-beta primer mix, a sample-barcoded 5' primer served in a second PCR lasting roughly 6 to 11 cycles. Each single sample gave us at least 2.5 million CDR3-containing paired-end reads. Using its own MiXCR run on the 5' RACE reads, TCRdb lists one record per CDR3 protein. The table includes roughly 1 million distinct CDR3 sequences, about 25% detected once. These same records also appear under a second study, on T cells of mothers and their children. That report notes: cDNA synthesis used all extracted RNA, approximately 1.5 ug per 15 ul.

The receptor was derived from a girl aged 2 to 10 in good health. V gene TRBV5-1 combines with J gene TRBJ2-3; D not certain. The sequenced sample consisted of blood. DNA for the CDR3: TGCGCCAGCAGCTTGGTCGGGCGGCAGAGCACAGATACGCAGTATTTT. As protein: CASSLVGRQSTDTQYF. Supplemented by reference TRBV5-1 and TRBJ2-3, the full variable domain reads KAGVTQTPRYLIKTRGQQVTLSCSPISGHRSVSWYQQTPGQGLQFLFEYFSETQRNKGNFPGRFSGRQFSNSRSEMNVSTLELGDSALYLCASSLVGRQSTDTQYFGPGTRLTVL.